This TCR beta chain is from a study of T cell repertoires in cytomegalovirus infection. Study-wide context: Based on public TCR beta signatures, there were indications of CMV infection and of a matching HLA type.

Turning to this clonotype: Its antigen is unidentified.

Each CDR3 protein gets one entry after TCRdb re-called the reads with MiXCR. The data contain 300,000 to 400,000 distinct CDR3 sequences, under 35% of them seen just once; the ten biggest clones take up about 20%. This CDR3 contains 18 residues. Germline V gene lookup returns CDR1 DFQATT and CDR2 SNEGSKA (reference sequence). The V and J ends lost 0 bases and 0 bases respectively, with 18 bases between them. Here the sequenced sample was cultured PBMCs, taken from culture after CMV antigen stimulation. This chain links TRBV20-1 with TRBJ1-3; possible D gene TRBD1, 5 bases. The sequence came from a human donor in good health (CMV status not recorded). Some clones in this sample may be carry-over from other donors' samples. Written as DNA, the CDR3 is TGCAGTGCTAGAGATCAGAGGCAGGGAAGCGTCTCTGGAAACACCATATATTTT. Its protein is CSARDQRQGSVSGNTIYF.